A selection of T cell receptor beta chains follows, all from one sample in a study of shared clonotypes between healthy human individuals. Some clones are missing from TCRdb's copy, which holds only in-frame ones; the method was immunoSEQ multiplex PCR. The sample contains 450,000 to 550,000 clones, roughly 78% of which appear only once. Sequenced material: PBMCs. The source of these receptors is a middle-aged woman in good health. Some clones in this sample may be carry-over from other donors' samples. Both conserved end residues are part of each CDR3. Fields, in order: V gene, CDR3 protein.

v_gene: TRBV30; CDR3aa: CAWSFTSRGRDQYF
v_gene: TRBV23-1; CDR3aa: CASSRSDSREVAGELFF
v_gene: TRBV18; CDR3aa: CASSPREGHETQYF
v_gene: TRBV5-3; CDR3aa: CARSLEGQGFGVMRTDTQYF
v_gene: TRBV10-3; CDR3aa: CAISDNVGGNYNEQFF
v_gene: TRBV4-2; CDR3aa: CASSQEVWETQYF
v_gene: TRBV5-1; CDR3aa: CASSFLSPTSGPYNEQFF
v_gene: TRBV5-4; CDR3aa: CASSLAGRFANYGYTF
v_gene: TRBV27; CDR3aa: CASSAPGNTIYF
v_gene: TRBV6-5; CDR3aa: CASSRAGLAGEAQYF